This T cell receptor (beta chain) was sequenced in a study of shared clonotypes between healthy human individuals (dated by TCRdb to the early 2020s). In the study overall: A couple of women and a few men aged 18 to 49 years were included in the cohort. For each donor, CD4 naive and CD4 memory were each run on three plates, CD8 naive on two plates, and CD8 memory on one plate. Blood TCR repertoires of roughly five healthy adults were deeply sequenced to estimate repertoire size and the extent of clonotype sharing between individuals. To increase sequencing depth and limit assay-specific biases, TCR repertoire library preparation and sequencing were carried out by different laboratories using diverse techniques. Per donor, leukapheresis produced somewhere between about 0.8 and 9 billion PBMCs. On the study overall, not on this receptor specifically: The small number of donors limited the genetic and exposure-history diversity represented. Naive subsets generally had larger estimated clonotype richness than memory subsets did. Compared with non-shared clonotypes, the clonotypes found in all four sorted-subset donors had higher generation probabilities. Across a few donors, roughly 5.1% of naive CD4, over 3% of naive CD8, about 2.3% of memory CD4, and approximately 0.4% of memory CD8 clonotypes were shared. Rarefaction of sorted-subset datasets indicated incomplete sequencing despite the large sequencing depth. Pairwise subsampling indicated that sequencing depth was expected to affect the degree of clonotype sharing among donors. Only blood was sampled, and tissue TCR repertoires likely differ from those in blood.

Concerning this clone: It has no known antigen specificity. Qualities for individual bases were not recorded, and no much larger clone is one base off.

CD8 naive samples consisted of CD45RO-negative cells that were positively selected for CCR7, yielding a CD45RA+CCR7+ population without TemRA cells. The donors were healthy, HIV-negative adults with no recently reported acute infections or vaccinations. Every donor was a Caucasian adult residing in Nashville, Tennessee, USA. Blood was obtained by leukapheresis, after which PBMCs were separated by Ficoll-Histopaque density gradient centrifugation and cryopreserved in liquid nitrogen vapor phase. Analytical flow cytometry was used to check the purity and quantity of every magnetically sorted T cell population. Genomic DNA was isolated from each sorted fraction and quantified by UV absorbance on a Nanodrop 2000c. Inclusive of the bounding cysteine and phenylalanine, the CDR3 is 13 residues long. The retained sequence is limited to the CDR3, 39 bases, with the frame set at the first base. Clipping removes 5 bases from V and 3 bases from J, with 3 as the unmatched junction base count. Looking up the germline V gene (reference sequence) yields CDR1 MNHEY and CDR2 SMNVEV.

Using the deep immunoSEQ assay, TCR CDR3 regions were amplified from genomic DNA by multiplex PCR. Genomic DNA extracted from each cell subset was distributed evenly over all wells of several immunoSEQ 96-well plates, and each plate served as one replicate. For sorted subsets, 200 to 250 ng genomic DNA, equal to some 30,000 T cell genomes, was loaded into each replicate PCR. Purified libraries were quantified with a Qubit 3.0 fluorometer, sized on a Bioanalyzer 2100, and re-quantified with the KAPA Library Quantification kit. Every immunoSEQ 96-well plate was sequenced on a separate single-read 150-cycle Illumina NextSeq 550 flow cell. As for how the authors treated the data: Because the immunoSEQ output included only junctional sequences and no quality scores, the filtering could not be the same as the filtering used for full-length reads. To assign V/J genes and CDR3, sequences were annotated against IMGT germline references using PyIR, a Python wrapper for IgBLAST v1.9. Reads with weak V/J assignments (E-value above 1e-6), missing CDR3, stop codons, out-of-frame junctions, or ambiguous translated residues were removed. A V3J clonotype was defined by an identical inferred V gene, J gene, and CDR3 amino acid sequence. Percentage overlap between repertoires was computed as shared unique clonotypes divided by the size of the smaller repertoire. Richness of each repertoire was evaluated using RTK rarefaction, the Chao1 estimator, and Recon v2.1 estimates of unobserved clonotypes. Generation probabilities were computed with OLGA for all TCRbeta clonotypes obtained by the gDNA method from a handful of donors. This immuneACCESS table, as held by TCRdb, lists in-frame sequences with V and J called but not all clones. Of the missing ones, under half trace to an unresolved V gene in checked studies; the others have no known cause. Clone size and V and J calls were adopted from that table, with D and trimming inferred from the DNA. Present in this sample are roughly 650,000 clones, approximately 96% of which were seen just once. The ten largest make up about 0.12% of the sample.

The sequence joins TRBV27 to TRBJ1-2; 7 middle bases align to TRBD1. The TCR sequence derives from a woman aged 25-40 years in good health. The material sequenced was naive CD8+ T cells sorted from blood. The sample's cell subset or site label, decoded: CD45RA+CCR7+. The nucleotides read TGTGCCAGCAGTACCAGGGGGGACTATGGCTACACCTTC. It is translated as CASSTRGDYGYTF.